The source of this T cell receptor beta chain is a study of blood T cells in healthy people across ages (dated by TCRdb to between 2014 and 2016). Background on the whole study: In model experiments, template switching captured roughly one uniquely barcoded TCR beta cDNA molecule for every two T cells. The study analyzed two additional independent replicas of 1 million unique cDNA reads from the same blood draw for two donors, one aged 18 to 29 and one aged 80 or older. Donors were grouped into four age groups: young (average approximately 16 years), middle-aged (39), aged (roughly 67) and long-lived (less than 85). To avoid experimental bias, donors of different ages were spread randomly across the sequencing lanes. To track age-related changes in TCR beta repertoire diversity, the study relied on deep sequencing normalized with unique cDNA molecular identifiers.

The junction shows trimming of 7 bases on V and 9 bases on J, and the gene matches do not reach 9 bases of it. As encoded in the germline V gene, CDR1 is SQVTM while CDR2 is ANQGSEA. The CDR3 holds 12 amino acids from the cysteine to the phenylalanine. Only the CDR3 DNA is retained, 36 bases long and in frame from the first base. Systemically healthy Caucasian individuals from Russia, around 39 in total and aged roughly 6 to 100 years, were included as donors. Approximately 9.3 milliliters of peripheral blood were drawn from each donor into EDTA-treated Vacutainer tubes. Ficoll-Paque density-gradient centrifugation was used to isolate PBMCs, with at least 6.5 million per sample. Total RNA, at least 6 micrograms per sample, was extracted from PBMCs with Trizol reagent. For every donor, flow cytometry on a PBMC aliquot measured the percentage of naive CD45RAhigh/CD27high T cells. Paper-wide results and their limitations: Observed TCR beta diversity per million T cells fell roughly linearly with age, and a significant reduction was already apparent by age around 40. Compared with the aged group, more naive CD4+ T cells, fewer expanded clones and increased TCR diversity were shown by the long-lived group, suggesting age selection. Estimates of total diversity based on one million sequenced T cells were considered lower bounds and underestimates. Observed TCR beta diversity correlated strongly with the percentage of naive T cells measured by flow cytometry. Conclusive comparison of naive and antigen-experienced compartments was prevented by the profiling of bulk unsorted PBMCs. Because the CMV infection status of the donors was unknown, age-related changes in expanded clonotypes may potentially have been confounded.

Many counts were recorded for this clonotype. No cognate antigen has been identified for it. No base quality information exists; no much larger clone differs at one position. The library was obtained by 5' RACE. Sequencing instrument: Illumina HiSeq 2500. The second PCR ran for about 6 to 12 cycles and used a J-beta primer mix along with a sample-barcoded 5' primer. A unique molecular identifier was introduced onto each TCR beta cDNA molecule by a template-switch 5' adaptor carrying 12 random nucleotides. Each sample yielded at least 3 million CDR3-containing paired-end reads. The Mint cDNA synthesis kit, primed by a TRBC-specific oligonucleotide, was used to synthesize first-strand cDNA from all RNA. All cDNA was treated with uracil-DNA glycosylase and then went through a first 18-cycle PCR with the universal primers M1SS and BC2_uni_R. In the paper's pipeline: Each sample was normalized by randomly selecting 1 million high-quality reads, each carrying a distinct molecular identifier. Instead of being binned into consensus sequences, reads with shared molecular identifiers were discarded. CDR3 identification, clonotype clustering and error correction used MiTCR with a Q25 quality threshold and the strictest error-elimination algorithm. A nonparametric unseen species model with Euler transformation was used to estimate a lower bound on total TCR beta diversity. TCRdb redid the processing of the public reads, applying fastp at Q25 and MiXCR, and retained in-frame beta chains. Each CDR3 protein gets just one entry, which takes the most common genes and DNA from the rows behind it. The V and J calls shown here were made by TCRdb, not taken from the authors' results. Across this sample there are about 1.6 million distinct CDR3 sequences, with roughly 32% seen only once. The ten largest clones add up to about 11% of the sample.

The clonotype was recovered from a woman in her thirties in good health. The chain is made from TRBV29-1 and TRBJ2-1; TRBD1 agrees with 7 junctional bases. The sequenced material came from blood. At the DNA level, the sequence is TGCAGCGGACGGACCGGACAGGCTGAGCAGTTCTTC. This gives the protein CSGRTGQAEQFF.